This TCR delta chain was recorded in a study of γδ T cells in repeated Plasmodium falciparum infection. TRG and TRD sequences were obtained from every sorted gammadelta sample. TCRdb reapplied CATT to the multiplex PCR reads. In the table there are 85,000 to 100,000 delta-chain clones, 0.9% to 1% of which are singletons. Flow sorting of PBMC yielded separate Vgamma9/Vdelta2+ and Vdelta2-negative gammadelta T cell populations for bulk repertoire analysis. This clone has only a few counts. A far larger clone is one base from this, pointing to a likely read error. The sample holds other DNA sequences that translate to the same CDR3. From germline, CDR1 is TSWWSYY and CDR2 QGS. The CDR3 covers 17 residues.

The source of this sequence is a pool of human donors (malaria-infected and uninfected, not separated). This chain joins TRDV1 and TRDJ1; 9 nucleotides match TRDD3. The J gene, left out of TCRdb, was set here by checking the DNA against germline. Sequences were obtained from gamma-delta T cells from blood. This CDR3 reads CALGERGGILVTDKLIF. In nucleotides, the CDR3 is TGTGCCCTTGGGGAACGTGGGGGGATACTAGTCACCGATAAACTCATCTTT.